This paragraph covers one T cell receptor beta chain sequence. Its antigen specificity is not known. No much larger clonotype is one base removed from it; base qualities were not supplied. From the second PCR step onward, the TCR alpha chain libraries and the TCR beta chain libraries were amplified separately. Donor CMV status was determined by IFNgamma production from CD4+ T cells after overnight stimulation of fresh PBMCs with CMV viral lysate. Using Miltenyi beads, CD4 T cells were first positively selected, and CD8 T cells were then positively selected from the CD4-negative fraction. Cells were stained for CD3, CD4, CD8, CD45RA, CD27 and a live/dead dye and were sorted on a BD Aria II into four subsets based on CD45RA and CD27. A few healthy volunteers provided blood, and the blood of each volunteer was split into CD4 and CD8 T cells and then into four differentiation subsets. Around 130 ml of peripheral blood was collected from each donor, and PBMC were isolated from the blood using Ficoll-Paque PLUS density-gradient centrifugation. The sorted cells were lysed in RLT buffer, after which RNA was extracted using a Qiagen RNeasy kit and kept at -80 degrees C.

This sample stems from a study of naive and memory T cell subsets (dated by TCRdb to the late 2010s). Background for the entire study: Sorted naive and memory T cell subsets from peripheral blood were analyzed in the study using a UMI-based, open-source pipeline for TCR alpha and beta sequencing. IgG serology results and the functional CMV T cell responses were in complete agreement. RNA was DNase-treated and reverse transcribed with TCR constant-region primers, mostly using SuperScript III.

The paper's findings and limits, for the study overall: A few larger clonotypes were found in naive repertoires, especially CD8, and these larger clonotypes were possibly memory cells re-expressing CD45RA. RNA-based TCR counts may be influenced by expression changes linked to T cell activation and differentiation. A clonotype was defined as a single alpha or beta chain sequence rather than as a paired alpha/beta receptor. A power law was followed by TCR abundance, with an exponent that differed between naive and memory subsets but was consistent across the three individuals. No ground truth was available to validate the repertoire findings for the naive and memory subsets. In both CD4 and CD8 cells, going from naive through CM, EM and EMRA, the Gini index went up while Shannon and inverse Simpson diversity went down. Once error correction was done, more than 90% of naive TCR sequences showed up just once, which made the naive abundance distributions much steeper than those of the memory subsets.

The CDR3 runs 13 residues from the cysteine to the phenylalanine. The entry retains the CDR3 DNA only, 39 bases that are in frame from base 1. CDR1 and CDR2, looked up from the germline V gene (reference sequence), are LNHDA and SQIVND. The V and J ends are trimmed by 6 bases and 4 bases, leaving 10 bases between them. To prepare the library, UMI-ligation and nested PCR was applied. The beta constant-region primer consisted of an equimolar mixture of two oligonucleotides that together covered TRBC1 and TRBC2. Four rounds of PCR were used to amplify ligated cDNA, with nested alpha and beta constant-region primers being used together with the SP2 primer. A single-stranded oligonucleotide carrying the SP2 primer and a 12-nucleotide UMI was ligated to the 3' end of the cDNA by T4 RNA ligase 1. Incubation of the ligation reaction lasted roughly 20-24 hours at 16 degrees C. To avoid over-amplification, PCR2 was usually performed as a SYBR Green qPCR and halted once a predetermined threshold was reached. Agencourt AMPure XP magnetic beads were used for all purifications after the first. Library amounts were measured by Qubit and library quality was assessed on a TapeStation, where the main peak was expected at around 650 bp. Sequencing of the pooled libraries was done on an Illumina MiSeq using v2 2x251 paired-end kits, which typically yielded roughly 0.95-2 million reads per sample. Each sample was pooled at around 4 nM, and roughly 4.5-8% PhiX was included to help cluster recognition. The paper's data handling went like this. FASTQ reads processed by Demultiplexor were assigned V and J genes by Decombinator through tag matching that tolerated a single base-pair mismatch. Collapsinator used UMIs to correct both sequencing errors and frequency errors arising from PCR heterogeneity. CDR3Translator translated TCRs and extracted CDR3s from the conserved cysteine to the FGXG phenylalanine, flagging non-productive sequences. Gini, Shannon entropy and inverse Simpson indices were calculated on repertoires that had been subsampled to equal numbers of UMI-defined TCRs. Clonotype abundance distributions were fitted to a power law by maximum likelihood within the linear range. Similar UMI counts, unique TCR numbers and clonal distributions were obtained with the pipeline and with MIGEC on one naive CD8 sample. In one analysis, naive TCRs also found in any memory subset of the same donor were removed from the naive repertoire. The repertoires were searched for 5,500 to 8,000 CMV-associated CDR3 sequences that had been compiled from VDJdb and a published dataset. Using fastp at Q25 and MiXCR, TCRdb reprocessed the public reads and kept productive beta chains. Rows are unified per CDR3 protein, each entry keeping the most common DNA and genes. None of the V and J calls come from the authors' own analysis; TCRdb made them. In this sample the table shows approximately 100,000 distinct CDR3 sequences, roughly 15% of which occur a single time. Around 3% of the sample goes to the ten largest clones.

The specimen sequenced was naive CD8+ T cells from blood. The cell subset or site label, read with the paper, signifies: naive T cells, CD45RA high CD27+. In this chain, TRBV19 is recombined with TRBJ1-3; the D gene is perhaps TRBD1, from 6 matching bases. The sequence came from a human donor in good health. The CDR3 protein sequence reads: CASSYGQGNTIYF. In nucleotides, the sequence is TGTGCCAGTAGCTACGGACAGGGAAACACCATATATTTT.